Shown below are 5 T cell receptor beta chains from a single sample sequenced in a study of shared clonotypes between healthy human individuals. The data were produced by immunoSEQ multiplex PCR, yet TCRdb's version contains in-frame clones alone and is incomplete. The table shows about 1.5 million clones, with 98% occurring only once. The sample taken for sequencing was naive CD4+ T cells sorted from blood. Regarding subset: CD45RA+ positively selected. The receptors derive from a young man in good health.

The chain carries TRBV10-1 and TRBJ2-3; D perhaps matches TRBD2 (5 bases). CDR3 length equals 15 residues. V dropped 0 bases and J dropped 0 bases, with 7 bases sitting between them. Germline V CDR1 and CDR2: WNHNN, SYGVQD (reference sequence). As DNA, the CDR3 is TGCGCCAGCAGTGAGTCTAGCGATAGCACAGATACGCAGTATTTT. Its protein product is CASSESSDSTDTQYF.

The chain carries TRBV5-4 and TRBJ2-3, with 10 bases that match TRBD1. CDR3 length: 15 residues. The germline V gene has CDR1 SGHNT and CDR2 YYREEE (reference sequence). V dropped 4 bases and J dropped 3; count of bases not matched to a gene: 5. Here the CDR3 reads CASSPPGQGTDTQYF. The CDR3 DNA reads TGTGCCAGCAGCCCGCCGGGACAGGGGACAGATACGCAGTATTTT.

A single count supports this clone. The chain has TRBV18 and TRBJ2-1; TRBD2 is a possible D gene (5 bases). Germline values: CDR1 KGHSH, CDR2 LQKENI. This CDR3 is built from 12 residues. The V end lost 2 bases, the J end lost 11 bases, and 10 bases lay between the germline ends. In DNA, the CDR3 is TGTGCCAGCTCACCAGCCAGCGGCCAGCAGTTCTTC. Protein: CASSPASGQQFF.

The rearrangement links TRBV28 to TRBJ2-7, with TRBD2 matching over 14 bases. J gave up 6 bases and V 8 bases, and 12 bases lay outside the gene matches. Germline CDR1 reads MDHEN; CDR2 reads SYDVKM. The CDR3 loop spans 16 amino acids. CDR3 sequence reads: CASGSMGTSGRGEQYF. The CDR3 DNA reads as TGTGCCAGCGGGTCTATGGGGACTAGCGGGAGAGGCGAGCAGTACTTC.

V is TRBV10-2 and J is TRBJ2-3; D possibly matches TRBD1 or TRBD2 (5 bases each). Trimming stripped 8 bases from V and 2 bases from J, with 20 bases between. Germline CDR1 is WSHSY and CDR2 is SAAADI. This CDR3 spans 16 amino acids. DNA for the CDR3: TGCGCCAGCTCTAACCCCGGGACCGCCAACACAGATACGCAGTATTTT. It encodes CASSNPGTANTDTQYF.